These 8 T cell receptor beta chains came from one sample sequenced in a study of blood T cell repertoires in COVID-19. TCRdb keeps only in-frame clones here, not all; method: immunoSEQ multiplex PCR. Among about 140,000 clones listed, about 86% were seen once. The sample comprised peripheral blood. These TCRs come from a woman aged 55-69 years with acute or convalescent COVID-19.

Notes on this clone: Distinct nucleotide sequences in the sample also encode this CDR3. The CDR3: CASSTRQGQETQYF. The CDR3 nucleotides read TGTGCCAGTAGTACCCGACAGGGCCAGGAGACCCAGTACTTC. The rearrangement uses TRBV19 and TRBJ2-5, with 7 bases that match TRBD1. The trim removed 4 bases at V and 5 bases at J, leaving 7 bases unmatched. The CDR3 has 14 amino acids. Germline-derived CDR1 and CDR2 are LNHDA and SQIVND (reference sequence).

The rearrangement uses TRBV5-5 and TRBJ2-7, with TRBD2 matching over 9 bases. Germline trimming cut 0 bases from V and 3 bases from J; bases unmatched to any gene: 13. This CDR3 is built from 18 residues. Germline loops: CDR1 SGHKS, CDR2 YYEKEE (reference sequence). This chain's CDR3 is CASSLEVSGGSHLYEQYF. The CDR3 nucleotides are TGTGCCAGCAGCTTGGAGGTTAGCGGGGGAAGTCACCTCTACGAGCAGTACTTC.

This clone has only one observation. The chain has TRBV28 and TRBJ2-1, with D perhaps TRBD2 (7 bases). V shed 6 bases and J shed 5 bases, with 17 bases lying between them. Germline loops: CDR1 MDHEN, CDR2 SYDVKM. This CDR3 region has 15 residues. The CDR3 DNA sequence: TGTGCCAGCAGCCTCAGGGGAGGGCCTCACAATGAGCAGTTCTTC. Amino acids: CASSLRGGPHNEQFF.

The V and J genes are TRBV7-2 and TRBJ2-7; D perhaps matches TRBD2 (5 bases). V lost 5 bases and J lost 5, with 13 bases in between. CDR3 length: 13 amino acids. In germline, CDR1 is SGHTA, CDR2 FQGNSA. The CDR3: CASSRESRHEQYF. The CDR3 nucleotides are TGTGCCAGCAGCAGGGAGAGTAGGCACGAGCAGTACTTC. The variable domain in full, completed from reference TRBV7-2 and TRBJ2-7, reads GAGVSQSPSNKVTEKGKDVELRCDPISGHTALYWYRQSLGQGLEFLIYFQGNSAPDKSGLPSDRFSAERTGGSVSTLTIQRTQQEDSAVYLCASSRESRHEQYFGPGTRLTVT.

The CDR3 bases are TGTGCCAGTTCGGGGGGGGGCAATCAGCCCCAGCATTTT. It is translated as CASSGGGNQPQHF. The rearrangement uses TRBV19 and TRBJ1-5; possible D gene TRBD1, 5 bases. Germline V gives CDR1 LNHDA, CDR2 SQIVND (reference sequence). V was trimmed by 8 bases and J by 2 bases, leaving 10 bases between them. CDR3 length: 13 amino acids.

The V gene is TRBV24-1, the J gene TRBJ2-3, with D maybe TRBD1 (7 bases). Germline loops: CDR1 KGHDR, CDR2 SFDVKD. V was trimmed by 5 bases and J by 3 bases, leaving 14 bases between them. The CDR3 has 15 amino acids. The CDR3 sequence: CATSGLTGTTDTQYF. The CDR3 coding sequence is TGTGCCACCAGTGGTCTGACAGGGACTACAGATACGCAGTATTTT.

The chain combines TRBV9 with TRBJ1-1; 10 bases line up with TRBD1. V lost 3 bases and J lost 5; bases outside the gene matches: 7. The V gene's germline CDR1 is SGDLS and CDR2 YYNGEE. The CDR3 totals 15 residues. This chain's CDR3 is CASSAGTGVGTEAFF. The CDR3 bases are TGTGCCAGCAGCGCTGGGACAGGGGTTGGAACTGAAGCTTTCTTT.

The chain is built from TRBV6-2 or TRBV6-3 and TRBJ1-1; no firm D call. The CDR3 totals 17 residues. CDR1 MNHEY and CDR2 SVGEGT come from the germline V gene. Trimming removed 2 bases at V and 4 bases at J, with 20 bases between. DNA for the CDR3: TGTGCCAGCAGTTACGGTCGACGGGGAGTTGAAGTCACTGAAGCTTTCTTT. Translated: CASSYGRRGVEVTEAFF.